The entry below gives a single T cell receptor (beta chain) sequence along with its context. This CDR3 has 14 residues. The V and J ends lost 1 base and 1 base respectively, with 8 bases between them. Per germline, CDR1 SGHDT and CDR2 YYEEEE. The sample originates from a study of T cells after yellow fever vaccination. MiXCR, run by TCRdb on the 5' RACE reads, gives a single entry per CDR3 protein. The table lists 500,000 to 650,000 distinct CDR3 sequences, 9% to 15% of them singletons. This chain uses TRBV5-6 with TRBJ1-1; D remains unclear. This receptor was identified in a man under 40 who received the YFV17D yellow fever vaccine. The sample consisted of PBMCs, taken on the day of the yellow fever booster vaccination. The CDR3 bases are TGTGCCAGCAGCTTGCCCACACGGAACACTGAAGCTTTCTTT. It specifies CASSLPTRNTEAFF.